Below, 14 T cell receptor beta chains from the same sample are listed, as sequenced in a study of Tregs in tolerant kidney transplant recipients. Here immunoSEQ multiplex PCR was the method, and the copy in TCRdb shows in-frame clones only, minus some. The repertoire shows roughly 50,000 clones; the top ten hold roughly 0.8%. This specimen consisted of CD4+ T cells from blood, obtained before the transplant. The source of these receptors is a human donor who received a combined kidney and bone marrow transplant.

The CDR3 bases that were read are TGCAGTGCTAGAGATAACGGGGTCGGCACCGGGGAG. It specifies CSARDNGVGTGE. The complete CDR3 sequence is CSARDNGVGTGELFF. J is TRBJ2-2 and V is TRBV20-1, with a possible D match to TRBD2 (5 bases). The read gets to within 3 residues of the CDR3 end, and the germline J gene fills in the rest. From germline, CDR1 is DFQATT and CDR2 SNEGSKA (reference sequence). V was clipped by 0 bases and J by 4 bases, with 12 bases between them. The CDR3 runs 15 residues.

The CDR3 is CASSIDLTGDGNQPQHF. The sequenced CDR3 bases are TGTGCCAGTAGTATAGATCTTACAGGAGACGGCAATCAGCCC. The V call is TRBV19, the J call TRBJ1-5, with D possibly being TRBD1 (5 bases). The read stops 3 residues short of the end of the CDR3; the missing end is completed from the germline J gene. The germline CDR1 and CDR2 sequences are LNHDA and SQIVND (reference sequence). The CDR3 runs 17 residues. Between the trimmed V and J ends, which lost 0 bases and 2 bases, there was a span of 14 bases.

In regard to this clone: Read data end 3 residues before the CDR3 end; the end is taken from the germline J gene. V is TRBV6-2 or TRBV6-3 and J is TRBJ2-3; TRBD2 aligns across 10 bases. This CDR3 region has 16 residues. Germline CDR1 and CDR2: MNHEY and SVGEGT. Losses at the gene ends were 7 bases for V and 1 base for J; bases not matched to a gene: 8. The sequenced part of the CDR3 DNA is TGTGCCAGCACTAACAGCGGGAGGGCCGGCACAGATACG. The encoded protein is CASTNSGRAGTDT. From start to end, the CDR3 is CASTNSGRAGTDTQYF.

A word on this clone: Read coverage stops 3 residues before the CDR3 terminus; the germline J gene supplies the remainder. The genes are TRBV30 and TRBJ2-6; TRBD1 is a possible D gene (5 bases). The CDR3 extends over 14 amino acids. CDR1 is GTSNPN, CDR2 SVGIG, per germline (reference sequence). Trimming shortened V by 1 base and J by 3 bases, and 7 bases separated the two germline ends. CDR3 DNA (partial): TGTGCCTGGAGTGAGGGGCTTGGGGCCAACGTC. Encoded protein: CAWSEGLGANV. The full CDR3 protein reads CAWSEGLGANVLTF.

Remarks on this clone: The CDR3 end is not reached by the read, which stops 3 residues before it; the germline J gene fills it in. The V call is TRBV29-1, the J call TRBJ1-4, with D hard to call. From germline, CDR1 is SQVTM and CDR2 ANQGSEA. The ends were cut back, 4 bases at V and 0 bases at J, with 9 bases in the middle. The CDR3 has 14 amino acids. The CDR3 protein is CSVAPSATNEKLFF. The DNA read from the CDR3 is TGCAGCGTTGCCCCCAGCGCAACTAATGAAAAA.

The CDR3: CASSSNGGYTF. The CDR3 DNA, read in part, is TGTGCCAGCAGTTCCAACGGGGGC. This chain connects TRBV6-2 or TRBV6-3 to TRBJ1-2; D remains unclear. The read falls 3 residues short of the CDR3 end, and the missing part is taken from the germline J gene. This CDR3 has 11 residues. Germline V lookup: CDR1 MNHEY, CDR2 SVGEGT.

With regard to this clone: The sequence runs out 3 residues before the end of the CDR3; the remainder is reconstructed from the germline J gene. This chain links TRBV5-1 with TRBJ2-6; D gene unclear. V lost 6 bases and J 0 bases, leaving 13 bases between the germline ends. In germline, CDR1 is SGHRS, CDR2 YFSETQ. There are 16 residues in the CDR3. The CDR3: CASTEVRHSGANVLTF. The sequenced CDR3 bases are TGCGCCAGCACCGAAGTAAGGCACTCTGGGGCCAACGTC.

Points on this clone: The read ends 3 residues before the CDR3 terminus; that terminus is restored from the germline J gene. The gene calls are TRBV2 and TRBJ2-4, with TRBD1 identical over 9 bases. The CDR3 length is 16 residues. CDR1 SNHLY and CDR2 FYNNEI come from the germline V gene. With 7 bases clipped from V and 2 bases from J, the junction kept 9 bases outside the gene matches. The chain's CDR3 is CASTGRTGASKNIQYF. The covered CDR3 bases are TGTGCCAGCACCGGAAGGACAGGGGCCTCCAAAAACATT.

Worth noting for this clone: The CDR3 end falls 3 residues outside the read, so it is completed with the germline J gene. The chain uses TRBV5-6 and TRBJ1-1; unclear D gene. The CDR3 is 12 residues long. V lost 0 bases and J 4 bases, leaving 4 bases between the germline ends. Germline CDR1 reads SGHDT; CDR2 reads YYEEEE. The sequenced CDR3 bases are TGTGCCAGCAGCTTGGAGGGCACTGAA. Encoded protein: CASSLEGTE. The entire CDR3 protein is CASSLEGTEAFF. The full variable domain, in which reference TRBV5-6 and TRBJ1-1 provide the parts outside the CDR3, is DAGVTQSPTHLIKTRGQQVTLRCSPKSGHDTVSWYQQALGQGPQFIFQYYEEEERQRGNFPDRFSGHQFPNYSSELNVNALLLGDSALYLCASSLEGTEAFFGQGTRLTVV.

Points on this clone: The CDR3 is cut off 3 residues early in the read; its end comes from the germline J gene. The V and J genes are TRBV11-2 and TRBJ2-1; tentative D call: TRBD2 (6 bases). With 1 base removed from V and 5 bases from J, the gap between germline ends came to 9 bases. Germline V lookup: CDR1 SGHAT, CDR2 FQNNGV. The length of the CDR3 is 14 residues. Partial CDR3 DNA: TGTGCCAGCAGCTTAGGCCTAGCGCACAATGAG. As protein: CASSLGLAHNE. The full-length CDR3 reads as CASSLGLAHNEQFF.

As for this clone: From the germline J gene comes the end of the CDR3, since the read stops 3 residues before it. This chain uses TRBV19 with TRBJ1-4, with 8 positions matching TRBD1. This CDR3 region has 14 residues. CDR1 is LNHDA and CDR2 is SQIVND in the germline V gene (reference sequence). With V trimmed by 9 bases and J by 5 bases, 8 bases remained unmatched. CDR3 DNA (partial): TGTGCCAGGACGACAGGGGACGGGAATGAAAAA. Encoded protein: CARTTGDGNEK. The CDR3, in full, reads CARTTGDGNEKLFF.

To note about this clone: The read ends 3 residues early relative to the CDR3; the germline J gene fills the gap. V gene TRBV10-1 combines with J gene TRBJ2-2; D possibly corresponds to TRBD1 (6 bases). Trimming took off 6 bases at V and 3 bases at J, with 20 bases between the two ends. The germline CDR1 and CDR2 sequences are WNHNN and SYGVQD (reference sequence). The CDR3 loop spans 17 amino acids. Partial CDR3 DNA: TGCGCCAGCAGGACAACCCGCACAGGGTTAGACACCGGGGAG. Its protein product is CASRTTRTGLDTGE. The full CDR3 sequence reads CASRTTRTGLDTGELFF.

For this clone: Read coverage stops 3 residues before the CDR3 terminus; the germline J gene supplies the remainder. The chain uses TRBV7-9 and TRBJ2-2; 7 nucleotides agree with TRBD1. The CDR3 contains 15 residues. Looked up from germline, CDR1 is SEHNR and CDR2 is FQNEAQ (reference sequence). V dropped 2 bases and J dropped 0; count of bases not matched to a gene: 0. The part of the CDR3 DNA that was read is TGTGCCAGCAGCTTACAGGGGGCGAACACCGGGGAG. It translates to CASSLQGANTGE. The full CDR3 protein is CASSLQGANTGELFF.

CDR3 amino acids: CASSLGGQGTEAFF. Incomplete CDR3 DNA: TGTGCCAGCAGCTTAGGGGGGCAGGGGACTGAA. This sequence joins TRBV7-9 and TRBJ1-1; D possibly corresponds to TRBD1 (6 bases). The read terminates 3 residues ahead of where the CDR3 ends, so the germline J gene completes it. Looked up from germline, CDR1 is SEHNR and CDR2 is FQNEAQ (reference sequence). The length of the CDR3 is 14 residues. Trimming took 1 base from V and 5 from J, leaving 11 bases between them.